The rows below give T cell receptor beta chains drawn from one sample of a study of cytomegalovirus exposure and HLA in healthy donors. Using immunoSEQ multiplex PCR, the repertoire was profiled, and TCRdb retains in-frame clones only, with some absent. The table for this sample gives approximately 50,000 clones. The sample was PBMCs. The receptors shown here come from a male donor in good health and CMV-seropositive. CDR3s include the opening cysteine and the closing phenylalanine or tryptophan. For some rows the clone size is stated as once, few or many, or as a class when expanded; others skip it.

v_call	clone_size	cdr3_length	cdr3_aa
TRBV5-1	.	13	CASSKTSPETQYF
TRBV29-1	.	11	CSANGTGESIF
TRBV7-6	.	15	CASSLRGDRAYEQYF
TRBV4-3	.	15	CASSQDSPGRDTQYF
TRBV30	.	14	CAWILRKSSYEQYF
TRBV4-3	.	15	CASSQVGGSTDTQYF
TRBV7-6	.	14	CASSLSGTNYGYTF
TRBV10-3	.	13	CAISPGGANEAFF
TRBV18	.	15	CASSSTGTGANVLTF
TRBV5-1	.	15	CASSIPRTGDTEAFF
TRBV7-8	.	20	CASSLAGGQGAFLSNYGYTF
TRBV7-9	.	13	CASSPGEYAEAFF
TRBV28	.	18	CASSPRGGKGSYNSPLHF
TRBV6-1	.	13	CASSTGFGNTIYF
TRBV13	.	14	CASRGQGDQETQYF
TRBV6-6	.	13	CASSYEGDYGYTF
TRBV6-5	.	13	CASSYSSEGELFF
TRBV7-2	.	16	CASSFGLAVSTDTQYF
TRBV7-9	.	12	CASSPRINEQFF
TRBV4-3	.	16	CASSQGGGHPDGTQYF
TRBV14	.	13	CASTKGGNTEAFF
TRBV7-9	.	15	CASSLGLAGTGEQFF
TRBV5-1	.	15	CASSPRVAGMETQYF
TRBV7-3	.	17	CASSSGLAGGLTDTQYF
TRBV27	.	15	CASSSHTIRGETQYF
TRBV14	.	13	CASSQLAADTQYF
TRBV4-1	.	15	CASSHPASGSYGQYF
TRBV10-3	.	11	CAVQGAETQYF
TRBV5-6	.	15	CASSSQRGPYNEQFF
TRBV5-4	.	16	CASRTNRGVARDEQFF
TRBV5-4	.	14	CASSLSPQGDEQYF
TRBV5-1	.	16	CASSRQGAQGYTEAFF
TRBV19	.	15	CASSRTGGQTDTQYF
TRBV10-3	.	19	CAISEGEAGGLAGTDTQYF
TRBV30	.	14	CAWSVVGGNQPQHF
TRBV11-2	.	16	CASSLGVRAGVYGYTF
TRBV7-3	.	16	CASSLQGGQGVEGYTF
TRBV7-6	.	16	CASSLDHRGSYNEQFF
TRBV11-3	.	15	CASSLEESSYNEQFF
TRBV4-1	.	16	CASSPGQGGRTGPQHF
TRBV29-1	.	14	CSVVVQRDTGELFF
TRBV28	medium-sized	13	CASSRGSQETQYF
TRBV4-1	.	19	CASSQVPGPGLAGTDTQYF
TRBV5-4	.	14	CASSDGKGPGELFF
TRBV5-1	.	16	CASSLRGGPYDTEAFF
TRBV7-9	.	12	CASSPGLALLYF
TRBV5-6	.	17	CASSYPGDARSPYEQYF
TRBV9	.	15	CASSAQGNSYNEQFF
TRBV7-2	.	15	CASRNRLAGGFKQYF
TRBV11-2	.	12	CASSSQGNEQYF
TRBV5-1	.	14	CASSPAYTGGGYTF
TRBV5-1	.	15	CASSPTGTGDTEAFF